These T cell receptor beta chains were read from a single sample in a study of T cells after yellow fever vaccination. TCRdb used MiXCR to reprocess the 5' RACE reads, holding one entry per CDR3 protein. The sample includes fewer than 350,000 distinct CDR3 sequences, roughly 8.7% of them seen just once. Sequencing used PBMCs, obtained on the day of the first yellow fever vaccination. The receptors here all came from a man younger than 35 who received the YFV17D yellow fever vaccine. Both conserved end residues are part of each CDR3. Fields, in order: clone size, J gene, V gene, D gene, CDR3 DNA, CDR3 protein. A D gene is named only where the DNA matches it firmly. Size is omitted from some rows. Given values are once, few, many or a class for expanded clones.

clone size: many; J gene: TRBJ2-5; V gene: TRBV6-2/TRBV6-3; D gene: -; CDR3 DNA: TGTGCCAGCAGTTACTCGACAGAAAAAGAGACCCAGTACTTC; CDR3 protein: CASSYSTEKETQYF
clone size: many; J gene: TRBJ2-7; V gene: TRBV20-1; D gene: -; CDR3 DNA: TGCAGTGCTAGGACAGCTGCCTACGAGCAGTACTTC; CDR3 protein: CSARTAAYEQYF
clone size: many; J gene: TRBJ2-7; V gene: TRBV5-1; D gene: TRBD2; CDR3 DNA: TGCGCCAGCAGTCGCTTTACTAGCGGGCTACTCCCCTACGAGCAGTACTTC; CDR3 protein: CASSRFTSGLLPYEQYF
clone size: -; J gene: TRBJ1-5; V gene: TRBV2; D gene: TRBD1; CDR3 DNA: TGTGCCAGCAGGGACAGGGCCAATCAGCCCCAGCATTTT; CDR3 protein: CASRDRANQPQHF
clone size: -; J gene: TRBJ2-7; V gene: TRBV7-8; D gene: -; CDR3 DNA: TGTGCCAGCAGCTTAGTTTCGGTCTACGAGCAGTACTTC; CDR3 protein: CASSLVSVYEQYF
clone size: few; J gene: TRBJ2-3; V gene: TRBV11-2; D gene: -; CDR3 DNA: TGTGCCAGCAGCTTCAAATGGCTGGATACGCAGTATTTT; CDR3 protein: CASSFKWLDTQYF
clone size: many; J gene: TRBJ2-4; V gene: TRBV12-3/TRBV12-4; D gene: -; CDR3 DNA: TGTGCCAGCAGTCAACAGGTTTTAGCCAAAAACATTCAGTACTTC; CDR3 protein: CASSQQVLAKNIQYF
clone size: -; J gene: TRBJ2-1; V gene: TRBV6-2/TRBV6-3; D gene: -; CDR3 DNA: TGTGCCAGCAGTTACGGGGCAGTTTCCTACAATGAGCAGTTCTTC; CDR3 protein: CASSYGAVSYNEQFF
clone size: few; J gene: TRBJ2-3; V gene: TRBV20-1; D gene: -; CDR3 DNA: TGCAGTGCCGCGGAGGAGTTCACAGATACGCAGTATTTT; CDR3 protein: CSAAEEFTDTQYF
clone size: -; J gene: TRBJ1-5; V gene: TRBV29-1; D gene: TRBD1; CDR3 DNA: TGCAGCGTGAGGACAGGTAGCAATCAGCCCCAGCATTTT; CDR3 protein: CSVRTGSNQPQHF
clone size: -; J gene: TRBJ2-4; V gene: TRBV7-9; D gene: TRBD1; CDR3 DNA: TGTGCCAGCAGCCACCGGGACAGGGGACGAGTATTCTACTTC; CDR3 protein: CASSHRDRGRVFYF
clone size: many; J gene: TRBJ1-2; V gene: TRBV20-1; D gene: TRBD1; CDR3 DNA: TGCAGTGCCCTCAACAGGGGGGGCTATGGCTACACCTTC; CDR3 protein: CSALNRGGYGYTF
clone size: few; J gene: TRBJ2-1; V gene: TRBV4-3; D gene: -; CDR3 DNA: TGCGCCAGCAGCCACGGGCCAGGAGAGCAGTTCTTC; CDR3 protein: CASSHGPGEQFF
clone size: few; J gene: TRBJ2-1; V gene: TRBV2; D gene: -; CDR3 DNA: TGTGCCAGCAGCGCCACCGGGTGGGGCGAGCAGTTCTTC; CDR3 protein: CASSATGWGEQFF
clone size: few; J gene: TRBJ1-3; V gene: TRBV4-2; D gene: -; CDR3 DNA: TGTGCCAGCAGCCAAGGGGCAGGGGAAGGAAACACCATATATTTT; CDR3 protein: CASSQGAGEGNTIYF
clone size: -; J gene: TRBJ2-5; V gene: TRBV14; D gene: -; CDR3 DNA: TGTGCCAGCAGCCACCTGGCGCCGGGGGTTGGGGAGACCCAGTACTTC; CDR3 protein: CASSHLAPGVGETQYF
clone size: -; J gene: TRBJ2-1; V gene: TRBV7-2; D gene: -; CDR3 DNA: TGTGCCAGCAGCTTCTTCTCGTCCTACAATGAGCAGTTCTTC; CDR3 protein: CASSFFSSYNEQFF
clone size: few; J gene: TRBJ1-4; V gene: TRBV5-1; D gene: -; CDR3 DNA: TGCGCCAGCAGCCTGGTCAGGGCAACTAATGAAAAACTGTTTTTT; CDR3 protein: CASSLVRATNEKLFF
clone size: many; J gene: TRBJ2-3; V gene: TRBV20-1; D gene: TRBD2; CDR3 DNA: TGCAGTGCCCCGACTAGCGGGGGACTAAATACGCAGTATTTT; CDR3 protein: CSAPTSGGLNTQYF
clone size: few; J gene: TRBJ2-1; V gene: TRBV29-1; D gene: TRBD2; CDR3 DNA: TGCAGCGTTGGGCTAGCGGGGGCCGGGGGTGAGCAGTTCTTC; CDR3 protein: CSVGLAGAGGEQFF
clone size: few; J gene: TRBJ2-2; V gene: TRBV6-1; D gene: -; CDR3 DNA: TGTGCCAGCAGTGAAGCGGAACCAGTTGTCGGGGAGCTGTTTTTT; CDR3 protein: CASSEAEPVVGELFF
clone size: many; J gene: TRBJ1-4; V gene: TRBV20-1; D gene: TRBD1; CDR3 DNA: TGCAGTGCACCCTCCAGGACAGGGGTTGATGAAAAACTGTTTTTT; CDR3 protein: CSAPSRTGVDEKLFF
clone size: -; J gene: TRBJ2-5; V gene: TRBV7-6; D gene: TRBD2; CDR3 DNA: TGTGCCAGCAGCTTTAGCGGGGGGGTCCAAGGGACCCAGTACTTC; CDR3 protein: CASSFSGGVQGTQYF
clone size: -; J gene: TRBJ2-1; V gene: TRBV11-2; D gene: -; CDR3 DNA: TGTGCCAGTCAACTGAGTCGGGGTTCGGATGAGCAGTTCTTC; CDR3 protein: CASQLSRGSDEQFF
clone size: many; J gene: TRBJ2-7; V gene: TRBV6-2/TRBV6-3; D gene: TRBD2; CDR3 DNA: TGTGCCAGCGGGCAAAGCGGGGGGCCCCTTCTGCGGTACTTC; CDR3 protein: CASGQSGGPLLRYF
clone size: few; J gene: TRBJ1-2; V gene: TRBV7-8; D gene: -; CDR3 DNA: TGTGCCAGCAGCTTAGTTGGGGACTTCATAAACTATGGCTACACCTTC; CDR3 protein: CASSLVGDFINYGYTF
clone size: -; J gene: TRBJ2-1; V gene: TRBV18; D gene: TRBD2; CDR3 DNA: TGTGCCAGCTCGGGACTAGCGGGGGCCATTGAGCAGTTCTTC; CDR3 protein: CASSGLAGAIEQFF
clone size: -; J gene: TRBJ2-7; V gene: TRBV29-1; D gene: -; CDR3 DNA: TGCAGCGTTGAAAGGGGGACTCCTTACGAGCAGTACTTC; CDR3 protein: CSVERGTPYEQYF
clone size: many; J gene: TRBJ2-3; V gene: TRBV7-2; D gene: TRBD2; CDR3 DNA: TGTGCCAGCAGCCGAAACAGCGGGGGGGGCACAGATACGCAGTATTTT; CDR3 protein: CASSRNSGGGTDTQYF
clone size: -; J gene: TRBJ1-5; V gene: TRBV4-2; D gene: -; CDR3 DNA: TGTGCCAGCAGCCAAGAACAGGCCCTGGGCAATCAGCCCCAGCATTTT; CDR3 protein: CASSQEQALGNQPQHF
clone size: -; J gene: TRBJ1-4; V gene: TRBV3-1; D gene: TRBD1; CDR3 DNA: TGTGCCAGCAGCCCCAGACAGGGTGAGGGCGAAAAACTGTTTTTT; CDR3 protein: CASSPRQGEGEKLFF
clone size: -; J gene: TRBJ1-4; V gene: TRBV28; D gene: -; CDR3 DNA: TGTGCCAGCAGCTCCCCCGCCGGAGGGGATGAAAAACTGTTTTTT; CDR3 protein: CASSSPAGGDEKLFF
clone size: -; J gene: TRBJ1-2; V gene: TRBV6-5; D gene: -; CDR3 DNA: TGTGCCAGCAGCTACGCGGGGGTTTATGGCTACACCTTC; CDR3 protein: CASSYAGVYGYTF
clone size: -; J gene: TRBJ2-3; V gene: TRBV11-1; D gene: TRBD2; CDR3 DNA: TGTGCCAGCAGCTTAACCGCGGGTAGCGGGGATACTCCAGATACGCAGTATTTT; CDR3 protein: CASSLTAGSGDTPDTQYF
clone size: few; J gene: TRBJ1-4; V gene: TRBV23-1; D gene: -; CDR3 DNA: TGCGTCACCCGTGCAACTAATGAAAAACTGTTTTTT; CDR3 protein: CVTRATNEKLFF
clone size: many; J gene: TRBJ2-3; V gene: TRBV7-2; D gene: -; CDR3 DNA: TGTGCCAGCAGCTTTGGGTTTAGTAACGCAGATACGCAGTATTTT; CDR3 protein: CASSFGFSNADTQYF
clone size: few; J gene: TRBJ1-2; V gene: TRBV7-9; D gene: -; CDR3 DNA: TGTGCCAGCAGTACAATGGGGTTGTCCCTTGGTTACACCTTC; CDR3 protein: CASSTMGLSLGYTF